This passage covers 8 T cell receptor beta chains from one sample sequenced in a study of cytomegalovirus exposure and HLA in healthy donors. It was with 60 Vbeta and 13 Jbeta primers that the PCR ran. Profiling relied on immunoSEQ multiplex PCR, and the TCRdb table lists in-frame clones only, not all of them. This table has more than 85,000 clones, around four fifths appearing once. Sequences were obtained from PBMCs. These receptor sequences come from a woman aged 40 to 49 in good health and CMV-seropositive.

The chain links TRBV28 to TRBJ2-7; 9 bases fit TRBD1. Germline V gives CDR1 MDHEN, CDR2 SYDVKM. With V trimmed by 2 bases and J by 5 bases, 13 bases remained unmatched. The CDR3 has 17 residues. CDR3 amino acids: CASSLPLTGTGIDEQYF. CDR3 sequence (DNA): TGTGCCAGCAGTTTACCGCTTACCGGGACAGGGATCGACGAGCAGTACTTC.

The chain has TRBV21-1 and TRBJ2-1; TRBD2 is taken as the D call from the table, unchecked against the DNA. TRBV21-1 is deemed a pseudogene. The CDR3 consists of 18 residues. In DNA form, the CDR3 reads TGTGCCAGCAGCAAAGAGGTCACTAGCGGGAGGGCCTACAATGAGCAGTTCTTC. Protein: CASSKEVTSGRAYNEQFF.

The chain joins TRBV7-3 to TRBJ1-2, with D maybe TRBD1 (5 bases). The CDR3 is 14 residues long. The V and J ends lost 5 bases and 2 bases respectively, with 12 bases between them. Germline assignment: CDR1 SGHTA and CDR2 FQGTGA. As DNA, the CDR3 is TGTGCCAGCAGCCCGGACCGACAGAACTATGGCTACACCTTC. It encodes CASSPDRQNYGYTF.

V usage is TRBV5-1 and J usage is TRBJ2-6, with D possibly matching TRBD2 (5 bases). V was trimmed by 2 bases and J by 1 base, leaving 13 bases between them. CDR3 length: 17 residues. The germline V gene has CDR1 SGHRS and CDR2 YFSETQ. CDR3 protein: CASSLGGLLSGANVLTF. CDR3 nucleotide sequence: TGCGCCAGCAGCTTAGGTGGACTCCTTTCTGGGGCCAACGTCCTGACTTTC.

The chain uses TRBV4-1 and TRBJ1-6, with D possibly TRBD1 on 6 matching bases. V shed 4 bases and J shed 5 bases, with 27 bases lying between them. CDR3 length equals 20 residues. Germline CDR1 reads MGHRA; CDR2 reads YSYEKL. The CDR3 loop is CASSRVLPGAQQANNSPLHF. The CDR3 nucleotides are TGCGCCAGCAGCCGAGTGCTCCCAGGGGCTCAGCAGGCCAATAATTCACCCCTCCACTTT.

This clone is a singleton in its sample. The rearrangement joins TRBV28 to TRBJ2-7; 7 bases are shared with TRBD2. The CDR3 loop spans 14 amino acids. V was clipped by 5 bases and J by 3 bases; unmatched bases: 7. Germline assignment: CDR1 MDHEN and CDR2 SYDVKM. Here the CDR3 DNA reads TGTGCCAGCAGTCTCCGGACTAGAGTCTACGAGCAGTACTTC. Translating it yields CASSLRTRVYEQYF.

The rearrangement links TRBV7-3 to TRBJ2-7, with a tentative D call TRBD1 (5 bases). V lost 4 bases, J lost 5 bases, and 9 bases lay in between. This CDR3 is 12 amino acids long. Germline V CDR1 and CDR2: SGHTA, FQGTGA. The CDR3 loop is CASSSGSHEQYF. In DNA form, the CDR3 reads TGTGCCAGCAGCTCAGGGTCTCACGAGCAGTACTTC.

The chain links TRBV15 to TRBJ2-3; 7 positions match TRBD1. The V gene's germline CDR1 is LNHNV and CDR2 YYDKDF (reference sequence). The CDR3 spans 19 residues. The junction had 17 bases not matched to a gene; V was cut back by 0 bases and J by 5 bases. The CDR3 nucleotides are TGTGCCACCAGCAGAGAGGGGTGGTGGGGCCACAGGGGTCAAGATACGCAGTATTTT. Amino acids: CATSREGWWGHRGQDTQYF.